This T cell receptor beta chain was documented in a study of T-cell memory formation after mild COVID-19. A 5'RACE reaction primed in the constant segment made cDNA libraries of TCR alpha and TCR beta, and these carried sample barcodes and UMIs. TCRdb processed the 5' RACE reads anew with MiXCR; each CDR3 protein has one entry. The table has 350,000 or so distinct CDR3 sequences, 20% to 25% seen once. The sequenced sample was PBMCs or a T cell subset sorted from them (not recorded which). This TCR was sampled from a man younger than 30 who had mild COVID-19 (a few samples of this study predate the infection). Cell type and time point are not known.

The CDR3 reads CASSLTRTGDTQYF. DNA for the CDR3: TGTGCCAGCAGCTTGACACGGACGGGAGATACGCAGTATTTT. This chain connects TRBV7-2 to TRBJ2-3; D is unclear. Deletions cut 3 bases from V and 5 bases from J, with 12 bases between. This CDR3 is 14 amino acids long. Per germline, CDR1 SGHTA and CDR2 FQGNSA.